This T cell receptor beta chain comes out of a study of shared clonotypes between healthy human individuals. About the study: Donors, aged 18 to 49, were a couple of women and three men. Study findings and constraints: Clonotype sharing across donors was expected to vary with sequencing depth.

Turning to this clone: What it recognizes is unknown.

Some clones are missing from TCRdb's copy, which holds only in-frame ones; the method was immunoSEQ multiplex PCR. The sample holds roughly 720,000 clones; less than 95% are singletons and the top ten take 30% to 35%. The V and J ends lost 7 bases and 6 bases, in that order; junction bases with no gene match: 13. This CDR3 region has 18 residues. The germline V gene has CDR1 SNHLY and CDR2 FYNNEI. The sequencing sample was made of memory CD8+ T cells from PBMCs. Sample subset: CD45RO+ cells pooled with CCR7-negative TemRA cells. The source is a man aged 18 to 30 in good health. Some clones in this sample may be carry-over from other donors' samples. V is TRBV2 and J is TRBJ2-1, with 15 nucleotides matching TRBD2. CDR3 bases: TGTGCCAGCACCTCCGGACTAGCGGGAGGGCCTGCCTTCAATGAGCAGTTCTTC. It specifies CASTSGLAGGPAFNEQFF.